These T cell receptor beta chains were read from a single sample in a study of early T cells in non-severe SARS-CoV-2 infection. TCRdb redid the calling of the 5' RACE reads with MiXCR, one entry per CDR3 protein. The data hold over 25,000 distinct CDR3 sequences, with approximately 4.2% observed a single time. Sequencing was carried out using whole blood. The receptors come from an adult who was a healthcare worker with PCR-confirmed SARS-CoV-2 infection or an uninfected control (not recorded which). CDR3s include the opening cysteine and the closing phenylalanine or tryptophan. A D gene is named only where the DNA matches it firmly. Some rows have no size entry. The others give once, few or many, or a class for an expanded clone.

abundance	v_gene	d_gene	len	j_gene	CDR3aa	CDR3nt
many	TRBV2	TRBD2	15	TRBJ2-7	CASRGLTLASYEQYF	TGTGCCAGCAGGGGACTAACTCTAGCGTCCTACGAGCAGTACTTC
many	TRBV2	.	13	TRBJ1-1	CASSEARTAEAFF	TGTGCCAGCAGTGAAGCACGGACAGCTGAAGCTTTCTTT
many	TRBV7-9	.	12	TRBJ1-5	CASSWDFQPQHF	TGTGCCAGCAGCTGGGACTTCCAGCCCCAGCATTTT
many	TRBV6-5	TRBD1	15	TRBJ2-2	CASRTGGQGAGELFF	TGTGCCAGCAGAACCGGTGGACAGGGAGCCGGGGAGCTGTTTTTT
few	TRBV20-1	TRBD1	14	TRBJ2-7	CSARLRTGAYEQYF	TGCAGTGCTAGACTGAGGACAGGGGCCTACGAGCAGTACTTC
few	TRBV19	.	16	TRBJ2-1	CASSTGTPRSYNEQFF	TGTGCCAGTAGCACGGGGACCCCACGCTCCTACAATGAGCAGTTCTTC
.	TRBV19	TRBD2	16	TRBJ2-1	CASSNSRGAFYNEQFF	TGTGCCAGTAGTAACTCGCGGGGGGCCTTCTACAATGAGCAGTTCTTC
many	TRBV12-3/TRBV12-4	.	16	TRBJ2-6	CASSPYWYSGANVLTF	TGTGCCAGCAGCCCTTACTGGTATTCTGGGGCCAACGTCCTGACTTTC
few	TRBV11-2	.	15	TRBJ1-1	CASSSGRGTNTEAFF	TGTGCCAGCAGCTCAGGACGGGGAACGAACACTGAAGCTTTCTTT
.	TRBV20-1	.	13	TRBJ2-3	CSVPRGGADTQYF	TGCAGTGTCCCGAGAGGGGGGGCAGATACGCAGTATTTT
few	TRBV27	.	12	TRBJ1-1	CASSTVNTEAFF	TGTGCCAGCAGTACGGTGAACACTGAAGCTTTCTTT
few	TRBV12-3/TRBV12-4	TRBD1	14	TRBJ2-7	CASSTRDRGPWQYF	TGTGCCAGCAGTACCCGGGACAGGGGGCCCTGGCAGTACTTC
many	TRBV3-1	.	12	TRBJ2-7	CASSWLRAEQYF	TGTGCCAGCAGCTGGCTCCGAGCCGAGCAGTACTTC
.	TRBV7-8	.	15	TRBJ1-1	CASSLVAFRGTEVFF	TGTGCCAGCAGCTTAGTCGCATTTAGGGGTACTGAAGTTTTCTTT
many	TRBV3-1	TRBD2	16	TRBJ2-1	CASSQLSGRANNEQFF	TGTGCCAGCAGCCAACTAAGCGGGAGGGCGAACAATGAGCAGTTCTTC
many	TRBV7-9	.	13	TRBJ1-2	CASSFSAGYGYTF	TGTGCCAGCAGCTTTTCTGCAGGCTATGGCTACACCTTC
many	TRBV7-3	TRBD2	17	TRBJ2-2	CASSLNLREGSTGELFF	TGTGCCAGCAGCTTAAATCTGAGGGAGGGCAGCACCGGGGAGCTGTTTTTT
many	TRBV6-2/TRBV6-3	.	16	TRBJ2-2	CASSYATNLNTGELFF	TGTGCCAGCAGTTACGCAACCAACCTAAACACCGGGGAGCTGTTTTTT
few	TRBV12-5	.	17	TRBJ2-3	CASGFDYSRSSTDTQYF	TGTGCTAGTGGTTTTGACTATAGCCGATCAAGCACAGATACGCAGTATTTT
many	TRBV2	.	13	TRBJ1-5	CASSQPDVKPQHF	TGTGCCAGCAGCCAACCGGACGTGAAGCCCCAGCATTTT
.	TRBV28	TRBD1	14	TRBJ1-1	CASSRTGPNTEAFF	TGTGCCAGCAGCCGGACAGGGCCGAACACTGAAGCTTTCTTT
many	TRBV12-3/TRBV12-4	.	15	TRBJ2-7	CASSFFPTGSYEQYF	TGTGCCAGCAGTTTCTTCCCTACCGGGTCCTACGAGCAGTACTTC
.	TRBV11-2	TRBD2	16	TRBJ2-1	CASSQHSGTTYNEQFF	TGTGCCAGCAGCCAGCATAGCGGGACCACCTACAATGAGCAGTTCTTC
.	TRBV7-9	.	14	TRBJ2-1	CASSSERDSNEQFF	TGTGCCAGCAGCTCCGAAAGGGATTCCAATGAGCAGTTCTTC
few	TRBV20-1	.	11	TRBJ2-7	CSARPYYEQYF	TGCAGTGCTAGACCATACTACGAGCAGTACTTC
few	TRBV19	.	16	TRBJ2-2	CASSKDRRQNTGELFF	TGTGCCAGTAGCAAAGACAGGAGACAAAACACCGGGGAGCTGTTTTTT
many	TRBV13	.	14	TRBJ2-5	CASADRLIQETQYF	TGTGCCAGCGCCGACCGACTAATCCAAGAGACCCAGTACTTC
many	TRBV29-1	.	13	TRBJ1-5	CSVSPGGRQPQHF	TGCAGCGTATCCCCGGGCGGGCGTCAGCCCCAGCATTTT
many	TRBV10-3	TRBD2	19	TRBJ2-3	CAISGRASGGGTSTDTQYF	TGTGCCATCAGTGGACGGGCCTCCGGGGGGGGAACTAGCACAGATACGCAGTATTTT
many	TRBV12-3/TRBV12-4	TRBD1	16	TRBJ1-5	CASSLRSDRVNQPQHF	TGTGCCAGCAGTTTGAGGTCAGACAGGGTCAATCAGCCCCAGCATTTT
medium-sized	TRBV5-4	.	14	TRBJ2-3	CASSLEGVADTQYF	TGTGCCAGCAGCTTGGAAGGGGTCGCAGATACGCAGTATTTT
.	TRBV27	.	15	TRBJ1-5	CARTCKRISNQPQHF	TGTGCCAGGACGTGCAAGAGGATTAGCAATCAGCCCCAGCATTTT
.	TRBV10-2	.	14	TRBJ2-2	CASSREGSTGELFF	TGCGCCAGCAGCAGAGAGGGAAGCACCGGGGAGCTGTTTTTT
many	TRBV4-2	.	15	TRBJ2-6	CASSSQSSGANVLTF	TGTGCCAGCAGCTCTCAGAGCTCTGGGGCCAACGTCCTGACTTTC
many	TRBV11-3	.	13	TRBJ2-7	CASSMGRFYEQYF	TGTGCCAGCAGTATGGGACGATTCTACGAGCAGTACTTC
many	TRBV11-3	.	13	TRBJ2-1	CASSLKSGFEQFF	TGTGCCAGCAGCCTAAAGTCGGGGTTTGAGCAGTTCTTC
many	TRBV5-1	.	16	TRBJ2-2	CASSPVAGTDTGELFF	TGCGCCAGCAGCCCCGTGGCAGGGACGGACACCGGGGAGCTGTTTTTT
.	TRBV10-2	TRBD2	13	TRBJ2-1	CASSTSGYNEQFF	TGCGCCAGCAGTACTAGCGGATACAATGAGCAGTTCTTC
many	TRBV7-9	.	16	TRBJ2-2	CASSSSALILTGELFF	TGTGCCAGCAGCTCGTCAGCGCTTATCCTCACCGGGGAGCTGTTTTTT
many	TRBV20-1	.	13	TRBJ2-2	CSAGRPNTGELFF	TGCAGTGCGGGAAGACCTAACACCGGGGAGCTGTTTTTT
few	TRBV20-1	.	15	TRBJ2-1	CSAKTPGAHYNEQFF	TGCAGTGCTAAGACCCCGGGAGCGCACTACAATGAGCAGTTCTTC
many	TRBV19	.	16	TRBJ1-5	CASSIDFGPGRKPQHF	TGTGCCAGTAGTATAGATTTTGGTCCAGGGAGGAAGCCCCAGCATTTT
many	TRBV2	TRBD1	14	TRBJ1-5	CASSRDRGDQPQHF	TGTGCCAGCAGCAGGGACAGGGGTGATCAGCCCCAGCATTTT
.	TRBV14	.	14	TRBJ1-6	CASSQDVGVSPLHF	TGTGCCAGCAGCCAAGATGTGGGTGTCTCACCCCTCCACTTT
many	TRBV6-4	.	14	TRBJ2-3	CANETSTGTDTQYF	TGTGCCAACGAGACTAGTACCGGCACAGATACGCAGTATTTT
many	TRBV11-2	.	15	TRBJ2-6	CASSDRSSGANVLTF	TGTGCCAGCAGCGACCGGAGCTCTGGGGCCAACGTCCTGACTTTC
many	TRBV6-2/TRBV6-3	TRBD1	16	TRBJ2-7	CASSYLSGQEDYEQYF	TGTGCCAGCAGTTACTTATCAGGACAGGAGGACTACGAGCAGTACTTC
many	TRBV28	.	15	TRBJ1-1	CASSTFKDMNTEAFF	TGTGCCAGCAGTACATTTAAGGACATGAACACTGAAGCTTTCTTT
.	TRBV6-5	.	13	TRBJ2-7	CASSYDRTYEQYF	TGTGCCAGCAGTTACGACAGGACCTACGAGCAGTACTTC
many	TRBV29-1	.	12	TRBJ2-3	CSVEERGDTQYF	TGCAGCGTTGAGGAAAGGGGTGATACGCAGTATTTT
many	TRBV3-1	.	16	TRBJ1-3	CASSQDWGGPGNTIYF	TGTGCCAGCAGCCAAGATTGGGGGGGTCCTGGAAACACCATATATTTT
.	TRBV27	.	13	TRBJ1-2	CASSFSRSYGYTF	TGTGCCAGCAGTTTTTCCCGCAGTTATGGCTACACCTTC
many	TRBV28	.	15	TRBJ2-7	CASSQSDLSSYEQYF	TGTGCCAGCAGTCAGTCAGATTTAAGCTCCTACGAGCAGTACTTC
many	TRBV14	.	12	TRBJ2-7	CASSQVPYEQYF	TGTGCCAGCAGCCAAGTCCCCTACGAGCAGTACTTC
few	TRBV29-1	.	15	TRBJ2-1	CSTDGGASSYNEQFF	TGCAGCACTGATGGGGGGGCTAGCTCCTACAATGAGCAGTTCTTC
many	TRBV4-1	.	16	TRBJ2-3	CASSQGRDFTTDTQYF	TGCGCCAGCAGCCAAGGCCGGGACTTCACCACAGATACGCAGTATTTT
many	TRBV20-1	TRBD2	14	TRBJ2-1	CSARNAGGHNEQFF	TGCAGTGCTAGAAATGCGGGAGGCCACAATGAGCAGTTCTTC
many	TRBV5-1	TRBD2	16	TRBJ2-3	CASSPAASGSPDTQYF	TGCGCCAGCAGCCCCGCGGCTAGCGGGAGTCCAGATACGCAGTATTTT
many	TRBV4-1	.	14	TRBJ2-2	CASSQNSGTGELFF	TGCGCCAGCAGCCAAAATAGCGGCACCGGGGAGCTGTTTTTT
few	TRBV7-8	.	15	TRBJ2-3	CASSSRQGPTDTQYF	TGTGCCAGCAGCTCCCGGCAGGGGCCCACAGATACGCAGTATTTT